A selection of T cell receptor beta chains follows, all from one sample in a study of technical replicates of blood from several donors. Profiling relied on immunoSEQ multiplex PCR, and the TCRdb table lists in-frame clones only, not all of them. The table has about 90,000 clones, roughly 93% seen once; the top ten hold over 0.2%. The sequenced sample consisted of T cells isolated from PBMCs. The receptors derive from a human donor in good health. CDR3s include the opening cysteine and the closing phenylalanine or tryptophan. A D gene is named only where the DNA matches it firmly. Not all rows give a size; the values are once, few, many and, for expanded clones, a class.

>12|NA|once|TRBV5-4|TRBJ1-6
TGTGCCAGCAGCCGACAGAATTCACCCCTCCACTTT
CASSRQNSPLHF
>12|TRBD1|NA|TRBV29-1|TRBJ2-7
TGCAGCGTGGGGACAGACACTTACGAGCAGTACTTC
CSVGTDTYEQYF
>14|TRBD1|NA|TRBV29-1|TRBJ2-3
TGCAGCGTTGCCGGGACAGGGGGCAGGAATACGCAGTATTTT
CSVAGTGGRNTQYF
>13|NA|NA|TRBV28|TRBJ1-5
TGTGCCAGCAGTTTAAGCCGCGATCAGCCCCAGCATTTT
CASSLSRDQPQHF
>14|TRBD1|NA|TRBV6-5|TRBJ2-5
TGTGCCAGCAGTAGGGGGCGAAAAGAAGAGACCCAGTACTTC
CASSRGRKEETQYF
>16|NA|NA|TRBV4-1|TRBJ2-3
TGCGCCAGCAGCCAAGTTGTCCGGGAGCGGACAGATACGCAGTATTTT
CASSQVVRERTDTQYF
>14|TRBD1|NA|TRBV13|TRBJ2-4
TGTGCCAGCAGCCCGAGGGGGCTGGGAAACATTCAGTACTTC
CASSPRGLGNIQYF
>14|NA|few|TRBV11-2|TRBJ1-2
TGTGCCAGCAGCTTGGACAGAGCTAACTATGGCTACACCTTC
CASSLDRANYGYTF
>16|TRBD2|NA|TRBV5-1|TRBJ2-7
TGCGCCAGCAGCTTGGGTGGCGGGGGGCGCGTGAACGAGCAGTACTTC
CASSLGGGGRVNEQYF
>16|NA|NA|TRBV18|TRBJ1-5
TGTGCCAGCTCACTCCAACAGGGATTGGGCAATCAGCCCCAGCATTTT
CASSLQQGLGNQPQHF